These 30 T cell receptor beta chains share one sample of origin, sequenced in a study of cytomegalovirus exposure and HLA in healthy donors. The PCR contained 60 Vbeta and 13 Jbeta primers. Method: immunoSEQ multiplex PCR; TCRdb's copy keeps in-frame clones and lacks some. The sample has 250,000 to 350,000 clones; about nine tenths are singletons. The sample comprised PBMCs. These receptors originate from a man aged 40-50 years in good health and CMV-seropositive.

There are a few counts of this clone. J is TRBJ2-6 and V is TRBV15, with 7 bases lining up with TRBD1. This CDR3 region has 19 residues. V dropped 0 bases and J dropped 0; count of bases not matched to a gene: 8. Looked up from germline, CDR1 is LNHNV and CDR2 is YYDKDF (reference sequence). The CDR3 DNA is TGTGCCACCAGCAGAGATGACGGGACAGCGAGCTCTGGGGCCAACGTCCTGACTTTC. It encodes CATSRDDGTASSGANVLTF.

The chain has TRBV2 and TRBJ2-1, with D possibly matching TRBD2 (6 bases). This CDR3 comprises 12 residues. Trimming stripped 4 bases from V and 10 bases from J, with 11 bases between. CDR1 SNHLY and CDR2 FYNNEI come from the germline V gene. The CDR3 loop reads CASSADRGEQFF. The CDR3 DNA reads TGTGCCAGCAGTGCGGACCGGGGGGAGCAGTTCTTC.

As DNA, the CDR3 is TGCGCCAGCAGCCCCAGCGGGGTTAGCACCGGGGAGCTGTTTTTT. It is translated as CASSPSGVSTGELFF. This chain connects TRBV4-1 to TRBJ2-2, with 7 positions matching TRBD2. Germline assignment: CDR1 MGHRA and CDR2 YSYEKL. After removal of 4 bases from V and 4 bases from J, the junction contained 6 bases not matched to a gene. The CDR3 runs to 15 residues.

The gene calls are TRBV19 and TRBJ1-3, with D possibly TRBD1 on 6 matching bases. Germline CDR1 and CDR2: LNHDA and SQIVND (reference sequence). The CDR3 contains 16 residues. V lost 5 bases to trimming and J lost 3 bases, with 17 bases between them. The CDR3 loop reads CASSVGQKGFGNTIYF. For the CDR3, the DNA is TGTGCCAGTAGTGTCGGACAGAAGGGCTTTGGAAACACCATATATTTT.

This rearrangement joins TRBV5-1 to TRBJ2-4, with 13 bases fitting TRBD2. The J segment lost 5 bases and the V segment lost 4 bases, leaving 9 bases of the junction unmatched. This CDR3 spans 17 amino acids. Germline V gene lookup returns CDR1 SGHRS and CDR2 YFSETQ. The CDR3 DNA reads as TGCGCCAGCAGCGCTCCGGGACTAGCGGGAAGTGAAAACATTCAGTACTTC. It specifies CASSAPGLAGSENIQYF.

V gene TRBV28 combines with J gene TRBJ1-2, with D perhaps matching TRBD1 (6 bases). Germline values: CDR1 MDHEN, CDR2 SYDVKM. V was trimmed by 6 bases and J by 6 bases, leaving 17 bases between them. This CDR3 contains 14 residues. The CDR3 DNA follows: TGTGCCAGCAGCCCGTCACAGGGTTTCCATGGCTACACCTTC. As protein: CASSPSQGFHGYTF.

The CDR3 DNA sequence: TGCAGCGTTGGGATTCTACAGGGATACAATGAGCAGTTCTTC. Protein sequence: CSVGILQGYNEQFF. The chain has TRBV29-1 and TRBJ2-1; D is perhaps TRBD1 (6 bases). This CDR3 spans 14 amino acids. V gave up 4 bases and J gave up 4 bases, with 14 bases separating them. CDR1 is SQVTM and CDR2 is ANQGSEA in the germline V gene.

This chain connects TRBV7-9 to TRBJ1-1; the D gene is possibly TRBD1 (5 bases). The CDR3 loop spans 12 amino acids. Germline V CDR1 and CDR2: SEHNR, FQNEAQ (reference sequence). V was cut by 4 bases and J by 10 bases, with 13 bases left in between. CDR3 region: CASSSEDIGAFF. The CDR3 DNA reads TGTGCCAGCAGCTCCGAGGACATCGGAGCTTTCTTT.

This clone was picked up a small number of times. V is TRBV4-2 and J is TRBJ2-2, with D maybe TRBD2 (6 bases). CDR1 and CDR2 from the germline V gene are LGHNA and YNFKEQ. V was cut by 3 bases and J by 3 bases, with 8 bases left in between. The CDR3 extends over 14 amino acids. CDR3 protein: CASSHGGDTGELFF. The CDR3 DNA is TGTGCCAGCAGCCATGGAGGGGACACCGGGGAGCTGTTTTTT.

This chain connects TRBV11-2 to TRBJ1-2; D call uncertain. Germline V gives CDR1 SGHAT, CDR2 FQNNGV. The CDR3 extends over 15 amino acids. V gave up 0 bases and J gave up 7 bases, with 15 bases separating them. This CDR3 is CASSLDAGDLLGYTF. CDR3 bases: TGTGCCAGCAGCTTAGATGCGGGCGACCTACTTGGCTACACCTTC.

J is TRBJ2-2 and V is TRBV7-9, with 11 nucleotides matching TRBD1. Trimming at V came to 4 bases and at J to 3 bases, leaving 10 bases not matched to a gene. The CDR3 totals 18 residues. Germline V gene data show CDR1 as SEHNR and CDR2 as FQNEAQ (reference sequence). For the CDR3, the DNA is TGTGCCAGCAGCTCCACCAGGGGGGGACAGGGGGACACCGGGGAGCTGTTTTTT. Translation: CASSSTRGGQGDTGELFF. The whole variable domain, filled in from reference TRBV7-9 and TRBJ2-2, reads DTGVSQNPRHKITKRGQNVTFRCDPISEHNRLYWYRQTLGQGPEFLTYFQNEAQLEKSRLLSDRFSAERPKGSFSTLEIQRTEQGDSAMYLCASSSTRGGQGDTGELFFGEGSRLTVL.

The CDR3 region has the DNA TGTGCCACCAGCAGAGAAAGACGGACAGGACCCGGGGACACTGAAGCTTTCTTT. Translated: CATSRERRTGPGDTEAFF. This rearrangement joins TRBV15 to TRBJ1-1; 7 bases are shared with TRBD1. CDR3 length equals 18 residues. V trimming: 0 bases; J trimming: 3 bases; junction bases outside the gene matches: 13. Germline V gene data show CDR1 as LNHNV and CDR2 as YYDKDF (reference sequence).

This clone occurred once. The chain is built from TRBV7-2 and TRBJ1-5; possibly TRBD1 for D (6 bases). Germline loops: CDR1 SGHTA, CDR2 FQGNSA. The V end was cut by 5 bases, the J end by 0 bases, with 11 bases between. CDR3 length equals 15 residues. The CDR3 loop is CASSINRVSNQPQHF. Here the CDR3 DNA reads TGTGCCAGCAGCATTAACAGGGTTAGCAATCAGCCCCAGCATTTT.

The rearrangement links TRBV14 to TRBJ2-2; the match to TRBD1 covers 10 bases. J was trimmed by 3 bases and V by 3 bases; bases with no gene match: 7. CDR1 SGHDN and CDR2 FVKESK come from the germline V gene. This CDR3 region has 17 residues. CDR3: CASSQFGTGDYTGELFF. CDR3 nucleotides: TGTGCCAGCAGCCAGTTCGGGACAGGGGATTACACCGGGGAGCTGTTTTTT.

This chain joins TRBV5-4 and TRBJ2-1; D is perhaps TRBD1 (6 bases). The CDR3 is 16 amino acids. Trimming removed 0 bases at V and 7 bases at J, with 17 bases between. The germline V gene has CDR1 SGHNT and CDR2 YYREEE (reference sequence). The CDR3 bases are TGTGCCAGCAGCTTGGGTCCTGAGAGGGGGTGGAATGAGCAGTTCTTC. Its protein is CASSLGPERGWNEQFF.

The chain has TRBV9 and TRBJ1-2, with 8 bases matching TRBD1. The junction had 4 bases not matched to a gene; V was cut back by 0 bases and J by 3 bases. Per germline, CDR1 SGDLS and CDR2 YYNGEE. The CDR3 runs 15 residues. The CDR3 is CASSVVPGGDYGYTF. In DNA form, the CDR3 reads TGTGCCAGCAGCGTAGTGCCAGGGGGCGACTATGGCTACACCTTC.

This clone was recorded only once. The chain is built from TRBV7-9 and TRBJ1-2; 7 nucleotides align to TRBD1. Germline values: CDR1 SEHNR, CDR2 FQNEAQ (reference sequence). The CDR3 is 14 residues long. V lost 4 bases and J lost 6; bases outside the gene matches: 8. In nucleotides, the CDR3 is TGTGCCAGCAGCTCTTGGACAGGAAGTGATGGCTACACCTTC. Translation: CASSSWTGSDGYTF.

This clone was observed a handful of times. The gene calls are TRBV6-5 and TRBJ1-2, with D unresolved. Between the trimmed V and J ends, which lost 3 bases and 6 bases, there was a span of 14 bases. The CDR3 runs 14 residues. Per the germline V gene, CDR1 is MNHEY and CDR2 is SVGAGI. CDR3 sequence: CASSYSVRTHGYTF. CDR3 sequence (DNA): TGTGCCAGCAGTTATTCAGTCCGTACCCATGGCTACACCTTC.

The rearrangement links TRBV2 to TRBJ2-7; tentatively, D is TRBD2 (6 bases). The CDR3 is made up of 16 amino acids. V dropped 7 bases and J dropped 6 bases, with 25 bases sitting between them. CDR1 is SNHLY, CDR2 FYNNEI, per germline. CDR3 protein: CASMTQVGGRGREQYF. Here the CDR3 DNA reads TGTGCCAGCATGACCCAGGTGGGGGGTAGAGGACGCGAGCAGTACTTC.

This rearrangement joins TRBV27 to TRBJ2-1; 7 bases agree with TRBD1. CDR1 is MNHEY and CDR2 is SMNVEV in the germline V gene (reference sequence). V shed 5 bases, J shed 0 bases, and the junction held 4 bases outside the gene matches. The CDR3 is 15 amino acids. The CDR3 region has the DNA TGTGCCAGCAGTCCCACAGGGGTCTCCTACAATGAGCAGTTCTTC. Translation gives CASSPTGVSYNEQFF.

CDR3 in amino acids: CASSLGGGLARYNEQFF. Here the CDR3 DNA reads TGTGCCAGCAGCTTAGGCGGGGGACTAGCGCGTTACAATGAGCAGTTCTTC. V and J are TRBV11-2 and TRBJ2-1, with 10 bases matching TRBD2. Trimming at V came to 1 base and at J to 4 bases, leaving 7 bases not matched to a gene. The CDR3 spans 17 residues. CDR1 is SGHAT, CDR2 FQNNGV, per germline.

The gene calls are TRBV2 and TRBJ2-3, with 7 positions matching TRBD2. V was pared by 0 bases and J by 4 bases, with 4 bases of the junction left unmatched. This CDR3 contains 15 residues. Germline V gene lookup returns CDR1 SNHLY and CDR2 FYNNEI. The CDR3 sequence is CASSEALGRADTQYF. The CDR3 DNA sequence: TGTGCCAGCAGTGAAGCGTTAGGGAGGGCAGATACGCAGTATTTT.

This CDR3 is CASSVVSGSSEQYF. The CDR3 DNA sequence: TGTGCCAGCAGCGTAGTAAGCGGGAGCTCCGAGCAGTACTTC. The chain couples TRBV9 to TRBJ2-7, with 8 bases fitting TRBD2. Germline values: CDR1 SGDLS, CDR2 YYNGEE. V gave up 0 bases and J gave up 6 bases; unmatched junction bases: 5. The CDR3 runs to 14 residues.

This rearrangement joins TRBV27 to TRBJ2-1; no reliable D call. The CDR3 runs to 13 residues. V gave up 0 bases and J gave up 6 bases, with 6 bases separating them. Germline lookup yields CDR1 MNHEY and CDR2 SMNVEV (reference sequence). CDR3: CASSLSSTNEQFF. The CDR3 DNA reads TGTGCCAGCAGTTTATCGAGTACCAATGAGCAGTTCTTC.

The CDR3 nucleotides read TGCGCCAGCAGCCTCGGGACAGGGATTTTCAATGAGCAGTTCTTC. It translates to CASSLGTGIFNEQFF. The rearrangement uses TRBV4-1 and TRBJ2-1; the match to TRBD1 covers 9 bases. J was trimmed by 6 bases and V by 4 bases; bases with no gene match: 7. This CDR3 spans 15 amino acids. CDR1 and CDR2 from the germline V gene are MGHRA and YSYEKL.

The V call is TRBV5-1, the J call TRBJ2-5; D perhaps matches TRBD1 (6 bases). The CDR3 loop spans 13 amino acids. The germline V and J ends were trimmed by 3 bases and 2 bases, with 8 bases remaining between them. CDR1 and CDR2 (germline): SGHRS, YFSETQ. CDR3 residues: CASSYGTQETQYF. In DNA, the CDR3 is TGCGCCAGCAGCTATGGGACACAAGAGACCCAGTACTTC.

This chain links TRBV4-1 with TRBJ2-7; TRBD1 matches 7 bases. The V gene's germline CDR1 is MGHRA and CDR2 YSYEKL. V lost 5 bases, J lost 6 bases, and 7 bases stayed unmatched. CDR3 length: 13 residues. In DNA form, the CDR3 reads TGCGCCAGCAGCGAGGGACAGAATGCCGAGCAGTACTTC. Its translation is CASSEGQNAEQYF.

This clone was counted only a few times. The chain employs TRBV18 and TRBJ1-4, with D maybe TRBD1 (5 bases). Germline values: CDR1 KGHSH, CDR2 LQKENI. The V end was cut by 5 bases, the J end by 8 bases, with 12 bases between. The CDR3 has 13 residues. The CDR3 region is CASSSGPEEKLFF. CDR3 DNA: TGTGCCAGCTCATCAGGGCCGGAGGAAAAACTGTTTTTT.

The chain is built from TRBV5-1 and TRBJ1-2, with 9 bases aligning to TRBD1. Per the germline V gene, CDR1 is SGHRS and CDR2 is YFSETQ. V was clipped by 3 bases and J by 8 bases; unmatched bases: 8. CDR3 length: 14 residues. DNA of the CDR3: TGCGCCAGCAGCTCTGATACAGGGGGCGTAGGCTACACCTTC. Its protein is CASSSDTGGVGYTF. The complete variable domain, with remaining parts taken from reference TRBV5-1 and TRBJ1-2, reads KAGVTQTPRYLIKTRGQQVTLSCSPISGHRSVSWYQQTPGQGLQFLFEYFSETQRNKGNFPGRFSGRQFSNSRSEMNVSTLELGDSALYLCASSSDTGGVGYTFGSGTRLTVV.

J is TRBJ2-7 and V is TRBV7-9, with D unclear. Germline CDR1 reads SEHNR; CDR2 reads FQNEAQ (reference sequence). The CDR3 loop spans 12 amino acids. Trimming took 6 bases from V and 3 from J, leaving 9 bases between them. CDR3 in amino acids: CASSWAFYEQYF. The CDR3 nucleotides read TGTGCCAGCAGTTGGGCCTTCTACGAGCAGTACTTC.